A single sample is the source of the 17 T cell receptor beta chains below, sequenced in a study of Graves' ophthalmopathy and Graves' hyperthyroidism. TCR beta CDR3 amplification used RNA transcripts. An initial RT-PCR round employing HTBI primers preceded a second-round multiplex PCR. TCRdb fed the multiplex PCR reads into MiXCR, producing one record per CDR3 protein. The data show hundreds of thousands of distinct CDR3 sequences, with about 20% seen just once and approximately 7% held by the top ten. Specimen: peripheral blood. Receptors originate from a woman in her late teens or twenties with stable Graves' hyperthyroidism. Some clones in this sample may be carry-over from other donors' samples.

This clonotype was seen repeatedly, ten times or more. The chain is built from TRBV19 and TRBJ1-5; D is ambiguous. Germline-derived CDR1 and CDR2 are LNHDA and SQIVND (reference sequence). Trimming stripped 2 bases from V and 4 bases from J, with 12 bases between. This CDR3 is built from 15 residues. CDR3 residues: CASSIRAGNNQPQHF. The CDR3 region has the DNA TGTGCCAGTAGTATACGGGCCGGTAATAATCAGCCCCAGCATTTT. The complete variable domain, with remaining parts taken from reference TRBV19 and TRBJ1-5, reads DGGITQSPKYLFRKEGQNVTLSCEQNLNHDAMYWYRQDPGQGLRLIYYSQIVNDFQKGDIAEGYSVSREKKESFPLTVTSAQKNPTAFYLCASSIRAGNNQPQHFGDGTRLSIL.

This clonotype was recorded at least ten times. The CDR3 DNA sequence: TGTGCCAGCAGCTTATATCCGAGCTCCTACGAGCAGTACTTC. Its translation: CASSLYPSSYEQYF. V and J are TRBV7-2 and TRBJ2-7; D is ambiguous. The CDR3 totals 14 residues. From germline, CDR1 is SGHTA and CDR2 FQGNSA. Trimming stripped 2 bases from V and 0 bases from J, with 8 bases between.

This clonotype was counted at least ten times. The chain links TRBV6-1 to TRBJ2-7, with D perhaps TRBD1 (6 bases). Germline CDR1 reads MNHNS; CDR2 reads SASEGT. The CDR3 length is 15 residues. V lost 6 bases and J 1 base, leaving 16 bases between the germline ends. In DNA, the CDR3 is TGTGCCAGCAGGGCCCCGGGACACAATTCCTACGAGCAGTACTTC. Translated, it gives CASRAPGHNSYEQYF.

The V and J genes are TRBV20-1 and TRBJ2-7; the D gene could be TRBD1 or TRBD2 (5 bases each). V shed 5 bases and J shed 7 bases, with 21 bases lying between them. This CDR3 is 14 amino acids long. Germline assignment: CDR1 DFQATT and CDR2 SNEGSKA (reference sequence). Here the CDR3 reads CSARRPGPLGEQYF. The CDR3 nucleotides are TGCAGTGCTCGGAGACCGGGACCACTGGGAGAGCAGTACTTC.

Ten or more counts support this clonotype. The rearrangement links TRBV5-1 to TRBJ1-1; possible D gene TRBD1, 5 bases. The CDR3 has 14 residues. CDR1 and CDR2 (germline): SGHRS, YFSETQ. V was trimmed by 0 bases and J by 9 bases, leaving 15 bases between them. The CDR3 here is CASSLADLGTQAFF. The CDR3 nucleotides read TGCGCCAGCAGCTTGGCCGATTTGGGGACCCAAGCTTTCTTT.

V and J are TRBV11-2 and TRBJ2-6; 7 bases align to TRBD1. In germline, CDR1 is SGHAT, CDR2 FQNNGV. This CDR3 contains 17 residues. The V segment lost 2 bases and the J segment 0 bases; nucleotides outside the gene matches: 4. CDR3 loop: CASSLRDSSSGANVLTF. Written as DNA, the CDR3 is TGTGCCAGCAGCTTACGGGACAGTAGCTCTGGGGCCAACGTCCTGACTTTC.

This chain uses TRBV4-3 with TRBJ1-1; the D gene is possibly TRBD1 (5 bases). Germline values: CDR1 LGHNA, CDR2 YSLEER. This CDR3 has 15 amino acids. Trimming took off 4 bases at V and 6 bases at J, with 18 bases between the two ends. The CDR3 coding sequence is TGCGCCAGCAGCCGCAGCGAAGGGGAAAACGCTGAAGCTTTCTTT. Translation: CASSRSEGENAEAFF.

In this sample, this clonotype turned up many times. Its ends do not fully match the called genes, so a read error is possible. The chain links TRBV12-3 or TRBV12-4 to TRBJ1-2; D is ambiguous. The CDR3 is made up of 12 amino acids. CDR3 sequence: CASSFSHSGYAF. The CDR3 DNA reads TGTGCCAGCAGTTTTAGCCATTCCGGCTACGCCTTC.

This clonotype appeared many times. The V call is TRBV12-3 or TRBV12-4, the J call TRBJ1-2, with 8 bases fitting TRBD1. The CDR3 extends over 13 amino acids. Unmatched junction bases numbered 5, after V lost 3 bases and J lost 8 bases. The CDR3 loop reads CASSLTGQGGYTF. CDR3 coding DNA: TGTGCCAGCAGTTTGACCGGACAGGGCGGCTACACCTTC.

This clonotype has a single count. The J gene is TRBJ2-7, the V gene TRBV4-3; 8 positions agree with TRBD1. The V gene's germline CDR1 is LGHNA and CDR2 YSLEER. The CDR3 loop spans 14 amino acids. V was pared by 4 bases and J by 2 bases, with 4 bases of the junction left unmatched. The CDR3 sequence is CASSPWTGTYEQYF. The CDR3 coding sequence is TGCGCCAGCAGCCCCTGGACAGGGACCTACGAGCAGTACTTC.

This clonotype was counted at least ten times. The DNA of the CDR3 is TGTGCCAGCAGTTTTGGGGCCTCTCTTCAGCCCCAGCATTTT. The encoded protein is CASSFGASLQPQHF. The chain employs TRBV28 and TRBJ1-5, with D possibly matching TRBD1 (5 bases). V shed 3 bases and J shed 6 bases, with 12 bases lying between them. This CDR3 contains 14 residues. Germline loops: CDR1 MDHEN, CDR2 SYDVKM.

This clonotype has ten or more counts. The V call is TRBV20-1, the J call TRBJ1-1, with unresolved D. V lost 5 bases, J lost 6 bases, and 13 bases lay in between. Germline values: CDR1 DFQATT, CDR2 SNEGSKA (reference sequence). This CDR3 is 12 amino acids long. CDR3 nucleotides: TGCAGTGCTTCCCCTAGACCAGCTGAAGCTTTCTTT. This encodes CSASPRPAEAFF.

The chain combines TRBV6-5 with TRBJ1-6; D is possibly TRBD1 (5 bases). The V end was cut by 0 bases, the J end by 7 bases, with 7 bases between. CDR1 and CDR2 from the germline V gene are MNHEY and SVGAGI. The CDR3 totals 14 residues. This CDR3 is CASSYSGRNSPLHF. CDR3 coding DNA: TGTGCCAGCAGTTACTCGGGACGAAATTCACCCCTCCACTTT.

Worth noting for this clonotype: The CDR3 end shows no conserved phenylalanine or tryptophan, and so a read error is likely. J is TRBJ2-7 and V is TRBV28; D perhaps matches TRBD1 (6 bases). Germline CDR1 MDHEN, CDR2 SYDVKM. CDR3 length: 14 amino acids. Trimming pared 6 bases from V and 3 bases from J, leaving 15 bases between. CDR3: CASRDRDTLYEQYY. Written as DNA, the CDR3 is TGTGCCAGCAGGGACCGGGACACACTCTACGAGCAGTACTAC.

This clonotype was counted ten times or more. V and J are TRBV29-1 and TRBJ1-6; D is possibly TRBD1 (5 bases). Germline-derived CDR1 and CDR2 are SQVTM and ANQGSEA. Trimming left V 6 bases short and J 0 bases short, with 9 bases between. There are 14 residues in the CDR3. CDR3 in amino acids: CSVRDSSYNSPLHF. In DNA form, the CDR3 reads TGCAGCGTGAGAGACAGCTCCTATAATTCACCCCTCCACTTT.

The rearrangement joins TRBV7-2 to TRBJ2-7, with TRBD2 matching over 9 bases. The CDR3 is 15 amino acids. Trimming removed 0 bases from V and 5 bases from J; junction bases left unmatched: 5. The germline CDR1 and CDR2 sequences are SGHTA and FQGNSA. CDR3 protein: CASSLAAGGAHEQYF. The DNA for the CDR3 is TGTGCCAGCAGCTTAGCAGCGGGAGGTGCCCACGAGCAGTACTTC.

This clonotype has a count of ten or more. V and J are TRBV12-3 or TRBV12-4 and TRBJ1-2; D gene uncertain. CDR3 length: 14 amino acids. V lost 1 base and J 7 bases, leaving 13 bases between the germline ends. CDR3 amino acids: CASSLGAAGGGYTF. The CDR3, as DNA: TGTGCCAGCAGTTTAGGGGCAGCCGGTGGTGGCTACACCTTC.